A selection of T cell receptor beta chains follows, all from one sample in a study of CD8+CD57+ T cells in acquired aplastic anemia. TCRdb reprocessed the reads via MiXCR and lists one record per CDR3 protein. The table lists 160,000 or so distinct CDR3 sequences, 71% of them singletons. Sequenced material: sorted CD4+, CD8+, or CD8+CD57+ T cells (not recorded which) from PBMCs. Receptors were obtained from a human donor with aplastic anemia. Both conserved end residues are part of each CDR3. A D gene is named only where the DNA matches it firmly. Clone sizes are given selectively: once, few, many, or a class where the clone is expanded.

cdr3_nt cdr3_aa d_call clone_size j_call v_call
TGCAGTGCCGGAAGGGACGGCAATCAGCCCCAGCATTTT CSAGRDGNQPQHF NA NA TRBJ1-5 TRBV20-1
TGTGCCAGCAGCAGTGCTGGTAGGGTTCGGAATGAGCAGTTCTTC CASSSAGRVRNEQFF NA few TRBJ2-1 TRBV7-2
TGCGCCAGCAAGAACCCAGGGGCGGGGGAAAAACTGTTTTTT CASKNPGAGEKLFF NA NA TRBJ1-4 TRBV5-1
TGTGCCACCAGCAGAGATGGTATTGGTGATGAGCAGTTCTTC CATSRDGIGDEQFF NA NA TRBJ2-1 TRBV15
TGTGCCAGCAGTGAGCTAGGACAGGTGGGGACCCAGTACTTC CASSELGQVGTQYF TRBD1 NA TRBJ2-5 TRBV25-1
TGTGCCGCCCAGGGGGACAGTTATTCACCCCTCCACTTT CAAQGDSYSPLHF TRBD1 NA TRBJ1-6 TRBV30
TGTGCCAGCAGTGAACAGTCATCTGGGGCCAACGTCCTGACTTTC CASSEQSSGANVLTF NA many TRBJ2-6 TRBV6-1
TGCAGCGCCGTGACAGTGATCTCCGGGGAGCTGTTTTTT CSAVTVISGELFF NA NA TRBJ2-2 TRBV29-1
TGTGCCAGCAGTTTTCCGGGACAGGGTCGCACTGAAGCTTTCTTT CASSFPGQGRTEAFF TRBD1 NA TRBJ1-1 TRBV7-2
TGTGGAGGGGGGGAGCGTCCCTACGAGCAGTACTTC CGGGERPYEQYF NA NA TRBJ2-7 TRBV2
TGTGCCAGCAGCCCCCCGGGGGTTCTGGCAGGGGGCGGTTATGGCTACACCTTC CASSPPGVLAGGGYGYTF TRBD1 NA TRBJ1-2 TRBV10-1
TGCGCCAGCAGCTTAATGGGACAGGGGGCAAATGAGCAGTTCTTC CASSLMGQGANEQFF TRBD1 once TRBJ2-1 TRBV5-1
TGTGCCAGCAGCGAGACTAGCTACGAGCAGTACTTC CASSETSYEQYF NA NA TRBJ2-7 TRBV7-9
TGTGCCAGCAGCGTAGCAAGCCCCACAGATACGCAGTATTTT CASSVASPTDTQYF NA NA TRBJ2-3 TRBV9
TGCAGTGCTTCCCGGGACGATTTCTACGAGCAGTACTTC CSASRDDFYEQYF NA NA TRBJ2-7 TRBV20-1
TGTGCCACCAGCAGGGGGACAGGGATGAGCACAGATACGCAGTATTTT CATSRGTGMSTDTQYF TRBD1 NA TRBJ2-3 TRBV15
TGTGCCAGTAGCCATTATCGGGGTTCCTACGAGCAGTACTTC CASSHYRGSYEQYF NA NA TRBJ2-7 TRBV19
TGTGCCATTACGGGACAGGGGAACACTGAAGCTTTCTTT CAITGQGNTEAFF TRBD1 NA TRBJ1-1 TRBV2
TGTGCCACCAGCTCCTTGAGGGACAGTAGCTCCTACGAGCAGTACTTC CATSSLRDSSSYEQYF TRBD1 NA TRBJ2-7 TRBV15
TGTGCCACCAGTGGAAGCACAGATACGCAGTATTTT CATSGSTDTQYF NA NA TRBJ2-3 TRBV24-1
TGTGCCACCAGCCGGGACGCCTATGGCTACACCTTC CATSRDAYGYTF NA NA TRBJ1-2 TRBV15
TGTGCCAGCAGCGTAGGGACAGGGGAATCGGGCTACACCTTC CASSVGTGESGYTF TRBD1 NA TRBJ1-2 TRBV7-2
TGTGCCAGCACCAAAGGACAGCCCCGCACAGATACGCAGTATTTT CASTKGQPRTDTQYF NA NA TRBJ2-3 TRBV7-8
TGTGCCAGAGAAAGCATGGGCTCTGGGGCCAACGTCCTGACTTTC CARESMGSGANVLTF NA NA TRBJ2-6 TRBV2
TGCAGTGCTAGAGATCCTAGCCAGGGTGATACCGGGGAGCTGTTTTTT CSARDPSQGDTGELFF NA many TRBJ2-2 TRBV20-1
TGTGCCAGGCCAACAGGGGGTCCCTATGGCTACACCTTC CARPTGGPYGYTF TRBD1 NA TRBJ1-2 TRBV7-2
TGCAGTGCTAGAGCTCGGGGAGTGGCCTACAATGAGCAGTTCTTC CSARARGVAYNEQFF NA NA TRBJ2-1 TRBV20-1
TGTGCCAGTAGTATACGGCTCAGAGAGGGGCCACCATTTTATCAGCCCCAGCATTTT CASSIRLREGPPFYQPQHF NA few TRBJ1-5 TRBV19
TGTGCCAGCAGCCCCTCCGGGACAACTAATGAAAAACTGTTTTTT CASSPSGTTNEKLFF NA NA TRBJ1-4 TRBV7-8
TGTGCCAGCAGCTTTTCGGGTCTCGGCAATCAGCCCCAGCATTTT CASSFSGLGNQPQHF NA NA TRBJ1-5 TRBV7-2
TGTGCCAGCAGTGAGCAGGACCCGAGCACCGTGGAGCTGTTTTTT CASSEQDPSTVELFF NA NA TRBJ2-2 TRBV2
TGTGCCAGCAGCTTAGAGACCCTGAACACTGAAGCTTTCTTT CASSLETLNTEAFF NA NA TRBJ1-1 TRBV7-6
TGTGCCAGCAGTCGACAGGGGGCGGGAAATGAGCAGTTCTTC CASSRQGAGNEQFF TRBD1 few TRBJ2-1 TRBV2
TGTGCCAGCAGTCCCGCCGGGGGCTCAGATACGCAGTATTTT CASSPAGGSDTQYF NA many TRBJ2-3 TRBV6-4
TGTGCCAGCTATGACAGACTTAGCAATCAGCCCCAGCATTTT CASYDRLSNQPQHF NA NA TRBJ1-5 TRBV2
TGTGCCACCAGGGCCGGGACTAGTGGGTACAATGAGCAGTTCTTC CATRAGTSGYNEQFF TRBD2 NA TRBJ2-1 TRBV15